This T cell receptor (beta chain) is drawn from a study of vaccination and CD4 T cells after COVID-19. The wider study: Post-vaccine sample collection happened at a median of about ten weeks after dose two, ranging 14 to 241. Whole-study findings and limits: SARS-CoV-2-reactive clonotypes rose nonsignificantly, with the median going from approximately 21 to 40.

Cultured CD4+ T cells had their DNA profiled by the Oncomine TCR Beta short-read assay. From cultured CD4+ T cells, genomic DNA was extracted. TCRdb re-called the PCR reads with MiXCR, one entry per CDR3 protein. The sample includes over 15,000 distinct CDR3 sequences, approximately 48% of them seen just once. Notes on this clonotype: Its antigen is still unknown.

The CDR3 extends over 15 amino acids. V lost 3 bases and J lost 3, with 15 bases in between. Germline lookup yields CDR1 DFQATT and CDR2 SNEGSKA (reference sequence). As to treatment: roughly ten-day PBMC culture with coronavirus spike peptide pools or control peptides (ViraFEST assay). The chain recombines TRBV20-1 with TRBJ2-4, with D possibly being TRBD2 (7 bases). The sequenced sample was CD4+ T cells from blood, cultured in vitro. The clonotype was recovered from a human donor who had recovered from COVID-19. CDR3 amino acids: CSARATGRVKNIQYF. The CDR3, as DNA: TGCAGTGCTAGGGCCACAGGGAGGGTCAAAAACATTCAGTACTTC.